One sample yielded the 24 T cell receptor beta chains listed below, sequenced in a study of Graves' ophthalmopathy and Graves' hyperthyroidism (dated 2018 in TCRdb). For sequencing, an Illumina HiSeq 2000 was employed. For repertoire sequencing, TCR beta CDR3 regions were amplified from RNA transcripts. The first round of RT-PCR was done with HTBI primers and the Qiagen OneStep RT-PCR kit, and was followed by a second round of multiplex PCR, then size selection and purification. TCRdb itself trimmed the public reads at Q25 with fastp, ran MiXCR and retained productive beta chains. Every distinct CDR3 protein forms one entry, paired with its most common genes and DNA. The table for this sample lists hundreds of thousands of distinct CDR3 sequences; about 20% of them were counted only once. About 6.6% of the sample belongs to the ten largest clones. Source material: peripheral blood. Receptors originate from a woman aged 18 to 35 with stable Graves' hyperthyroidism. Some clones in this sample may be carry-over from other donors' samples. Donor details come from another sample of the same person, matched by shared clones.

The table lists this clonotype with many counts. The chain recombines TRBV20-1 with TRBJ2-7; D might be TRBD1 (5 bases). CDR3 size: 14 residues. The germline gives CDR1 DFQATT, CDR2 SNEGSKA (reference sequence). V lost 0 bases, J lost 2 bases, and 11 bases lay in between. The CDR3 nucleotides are TGCAGTGCTAGAGATTATGACAGAGCCTACGAGCAGTACTTC. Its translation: CSARDYDRAYEQYF.

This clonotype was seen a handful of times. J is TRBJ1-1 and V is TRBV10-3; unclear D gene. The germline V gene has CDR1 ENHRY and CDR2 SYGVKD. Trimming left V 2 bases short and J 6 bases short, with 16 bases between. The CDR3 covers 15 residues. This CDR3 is CAISEGRSSQPEAFF. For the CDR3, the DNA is TGTGCCATCAGTGAGGGACGGTCCTCCCAGCCTGAAGCTTTCTTT.

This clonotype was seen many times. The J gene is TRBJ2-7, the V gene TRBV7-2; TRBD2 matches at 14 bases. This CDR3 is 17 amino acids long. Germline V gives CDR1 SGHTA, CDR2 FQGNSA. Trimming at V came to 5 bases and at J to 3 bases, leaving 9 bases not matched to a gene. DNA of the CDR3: TGTGCCAGCAGCCCCGGACTAGCGGGAGGCCAGGGCTACGAGCAGTACTTC. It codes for CASSPGLAGGQGYEQYF.

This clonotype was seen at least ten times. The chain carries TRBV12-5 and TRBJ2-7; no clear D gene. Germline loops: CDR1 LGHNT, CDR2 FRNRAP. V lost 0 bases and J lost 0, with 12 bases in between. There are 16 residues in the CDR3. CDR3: CASGLVGGYSSYEQYF. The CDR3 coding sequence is TGTGCTAGTGGTTTGGTAGGTGGATACAGCTCCTACGAGCAGTACTTC.

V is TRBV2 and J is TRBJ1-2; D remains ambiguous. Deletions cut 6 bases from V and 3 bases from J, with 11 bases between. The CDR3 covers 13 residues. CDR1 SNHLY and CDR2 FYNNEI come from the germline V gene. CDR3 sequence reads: CASSSDSHYGYTF. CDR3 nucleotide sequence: TGTGCCAGCAGCTCCGATAGTCACTATGGCTACACCTTC.

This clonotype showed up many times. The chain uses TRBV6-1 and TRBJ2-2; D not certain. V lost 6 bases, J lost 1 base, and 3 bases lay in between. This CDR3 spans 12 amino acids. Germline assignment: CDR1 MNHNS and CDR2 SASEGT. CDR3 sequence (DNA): TGTGCCAGCAGCGAGAACACCGGGGAGCTGTTTTTT. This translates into CASSENTGELFF.

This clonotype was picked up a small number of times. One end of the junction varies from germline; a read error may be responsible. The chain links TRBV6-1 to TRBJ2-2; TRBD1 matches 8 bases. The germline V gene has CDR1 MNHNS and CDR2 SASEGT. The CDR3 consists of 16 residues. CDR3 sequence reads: CASSLAGGLVTGELLF. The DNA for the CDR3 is TGTGCCAGCAGTCTTGCAGGGGGCCTGGTAACCGGGGAGCTGCTTTTT.

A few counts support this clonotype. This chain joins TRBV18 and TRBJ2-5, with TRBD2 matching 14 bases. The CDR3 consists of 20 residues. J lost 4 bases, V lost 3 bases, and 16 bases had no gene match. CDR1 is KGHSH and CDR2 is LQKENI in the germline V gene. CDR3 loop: CASSPKGLAGVTRTGETQYF. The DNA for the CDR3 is TGTGCCAGCTCACCTAAGGGACTAGCGGGGGTCACCCGGACGGGAGAGACCCAGTACTTC.

CDR3 coding DNA: TGTGCCACCAGTGTGGGTCGCAATCAGCCCCAGCATTTT. It specifies CATSVGRNQPQHF. V gene TRBV24-1 combines with J gene TRBJ1-5; D uncertain. The V and J ends lost 5 bases and 2 bases respectively, with 6 bases between them. The CDR3 runs 13 residues. The germline V gene has CDR1 KGHDR and CDR2 SFDVKD.

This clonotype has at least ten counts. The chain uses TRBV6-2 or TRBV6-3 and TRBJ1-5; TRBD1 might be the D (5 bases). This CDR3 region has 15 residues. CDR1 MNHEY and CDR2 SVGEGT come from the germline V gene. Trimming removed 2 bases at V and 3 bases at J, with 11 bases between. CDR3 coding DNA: TGTGCCAGCAGTTACCGCGGGGCCCTCAATCAGCCCCAGCATTTT. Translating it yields CASSYRGALNQPQHF.

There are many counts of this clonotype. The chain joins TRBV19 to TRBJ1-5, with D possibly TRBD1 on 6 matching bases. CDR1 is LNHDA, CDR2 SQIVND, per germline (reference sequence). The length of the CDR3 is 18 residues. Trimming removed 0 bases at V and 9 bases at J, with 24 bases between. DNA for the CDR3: TGTGCCAGTAGTATAGATTCGGCAGGGGTCCCGACGTTGTGGCCCCAGCATTTT. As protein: CASSIDSAGVPTLWPQHF.

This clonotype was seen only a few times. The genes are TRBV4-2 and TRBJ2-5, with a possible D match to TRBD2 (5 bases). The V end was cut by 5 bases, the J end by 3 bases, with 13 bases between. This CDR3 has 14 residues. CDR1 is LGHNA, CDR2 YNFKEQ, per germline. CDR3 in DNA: TGTGCCAGCAGCGGGGTAGCGCAGAAAGAGACCCAGTACTTC. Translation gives CASSGVAQKETQYF.

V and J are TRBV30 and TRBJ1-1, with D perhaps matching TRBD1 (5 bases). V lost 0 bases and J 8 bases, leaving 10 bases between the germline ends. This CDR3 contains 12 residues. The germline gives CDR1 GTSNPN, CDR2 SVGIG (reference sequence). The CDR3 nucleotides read TGTGCCTGGAGTGTACCCACAGGCGAAGCTTTCTTT. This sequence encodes CAWSVPTGEAFF.

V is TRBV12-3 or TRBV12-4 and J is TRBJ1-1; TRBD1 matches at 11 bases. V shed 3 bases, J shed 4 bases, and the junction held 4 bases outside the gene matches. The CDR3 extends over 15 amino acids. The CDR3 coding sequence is TGTGCCAGCAGTTTGATGGGACAGGGGGGCACTGAAGCTTTCTTT. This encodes CASSLMGQGGTEAFF.

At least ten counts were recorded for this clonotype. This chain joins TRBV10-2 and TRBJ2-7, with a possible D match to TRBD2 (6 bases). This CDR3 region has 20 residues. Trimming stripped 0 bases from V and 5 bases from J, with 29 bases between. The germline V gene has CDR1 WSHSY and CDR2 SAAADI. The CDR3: CASSESTLGVTGDSLHEQYF. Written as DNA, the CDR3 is TGCGCCAGCAGTGAGTCGACTCTTGGCGTGACGGGAGACTCTCTACACGAGCAGTACTTC.

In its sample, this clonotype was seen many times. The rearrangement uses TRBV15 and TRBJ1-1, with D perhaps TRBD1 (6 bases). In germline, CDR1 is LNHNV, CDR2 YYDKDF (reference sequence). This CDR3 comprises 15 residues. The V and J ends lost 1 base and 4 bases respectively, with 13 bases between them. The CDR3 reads CATSRVGGFSTEAFF. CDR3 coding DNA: TGTGCCACCAGCAGAGTAGGGGGGTTTAGCACTGAAGCTTTCTTT.

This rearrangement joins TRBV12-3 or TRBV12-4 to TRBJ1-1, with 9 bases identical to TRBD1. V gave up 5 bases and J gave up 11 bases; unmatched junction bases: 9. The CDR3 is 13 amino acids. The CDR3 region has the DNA TGTGCCAGCAGTGAACGTACAGGGGGCTCGGCTTTCTTT. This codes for CASSERTGGSAFF.

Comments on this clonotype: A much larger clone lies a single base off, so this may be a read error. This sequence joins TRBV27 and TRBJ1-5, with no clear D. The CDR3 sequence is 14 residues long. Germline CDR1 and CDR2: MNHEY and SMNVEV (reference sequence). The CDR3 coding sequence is TGTGCCAGCAGGAGATGGGATAGCAATCAGCCCCATCATTTT. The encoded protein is CASRRWDSNQPHHF.

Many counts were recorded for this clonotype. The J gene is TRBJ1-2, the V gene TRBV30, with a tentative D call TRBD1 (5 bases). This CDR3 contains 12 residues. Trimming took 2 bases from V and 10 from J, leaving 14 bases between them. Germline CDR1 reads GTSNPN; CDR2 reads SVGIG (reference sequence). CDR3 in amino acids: CAWSPWTDNYTF. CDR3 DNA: TGTGCCTGGAGTCCCTGGACGGACAACTACACCTTC. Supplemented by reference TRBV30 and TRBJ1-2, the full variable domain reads SQTIHQWPATLVQPVGSPLSLECTVEGTSNPNLYWYRQAAGRGLQLLFYSVGIGQISSEVPQNLSASRPQDRQFILSSKKLLLSDSGFYLCAWSPWTDNYTFGSGTRLTVV.

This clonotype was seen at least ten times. The CDR3 coding sequence is TGTGCCAGCAGCTTAGCGACAGCCGATAATTCACCCCTCCACTTT. Translation gives CASSLATADNSPLHF. The rearrangement uses TRBV7-6 and TRBJ1-6; D may be TRBD1 (5 bases). The CDR3 runs to 15 residues. Germline V gives CDR1 SGHVS, CDR2 FNYEAQ. The germline V and J ends were trimmed by 0 bases and 5 bases, with 8 bases remaining between them.

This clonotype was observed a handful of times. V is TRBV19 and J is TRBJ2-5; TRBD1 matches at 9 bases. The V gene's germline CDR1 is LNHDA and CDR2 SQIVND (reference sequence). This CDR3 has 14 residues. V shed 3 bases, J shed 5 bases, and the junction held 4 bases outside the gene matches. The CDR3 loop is CASSMGQGGETQYF. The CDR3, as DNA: TGTGCCAGTAGTATGGGACAGGGCGGCGAGACCCAGTACTTC.

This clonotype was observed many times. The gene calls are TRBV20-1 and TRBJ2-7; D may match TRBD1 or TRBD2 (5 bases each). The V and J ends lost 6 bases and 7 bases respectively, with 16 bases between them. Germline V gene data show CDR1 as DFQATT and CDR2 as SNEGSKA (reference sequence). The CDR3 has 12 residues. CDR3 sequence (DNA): TGCAGTGCCCAGGGACGTCTCTGGGAGCAGTACTTC. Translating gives CSAQGRLWEQYF.

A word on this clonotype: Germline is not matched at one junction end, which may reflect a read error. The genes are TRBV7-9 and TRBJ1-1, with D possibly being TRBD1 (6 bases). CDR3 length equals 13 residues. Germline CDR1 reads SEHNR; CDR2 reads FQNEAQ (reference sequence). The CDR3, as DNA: TGTGCCAGCAGCTCTCAGGGGAACGCTGAAGCTTTCTTT. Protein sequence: CASSSQGNAEAFF.

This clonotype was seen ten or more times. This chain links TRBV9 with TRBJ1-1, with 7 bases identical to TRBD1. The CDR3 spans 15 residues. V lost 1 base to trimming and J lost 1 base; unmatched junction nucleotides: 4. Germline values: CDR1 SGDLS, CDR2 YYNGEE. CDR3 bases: TGTGCCAGCAGCGTATCGGGGACAGCGAACACTGAAGCTTTCTTT. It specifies CASSVSGTANTEAFF.